The 31 T cell receptor beta chains presented below share a single source sample, sequenced in a study of cytomegalovirus exposure and HLA in healthy donors. PCR used 60 Vbeta primers and 13 Jbeta primers. Libraries were prepared by immunoSEQ multiplex PCR; TCRdb keeps only in-frame clonotypes and omits some of them. This table has under 200,000 clones, about three quarters appearing once. Sequenced sample: PBMCs. These receptors came from a man aged 45-65 years in good health and CMV-seropositive.

The sample holds a few counts of this clone. This chain connects TRBV7-6 to TRBJ2-3, with TRBD1 matching 9 bases. V shed 3 bases and J 5 bases; nucleotides not matched to a gene: 3. Germline values: CDR1 SGHVS, CDR2 FNYEAQ. This CDR3 is built from 14 residues. The DNA for the CDR3 is TGTGCCAGCAGCTTGGGACAGGGCCAAGATACGCAGTATTTT. Its protein is CASSLGQGQDTQYF.

V and J are TRBV29-1 and TRBJ2-7, with 9 nucleotides matching TRBD1. The germline V gene has CDR1 SQVTM and CDR2 ANQGSEA. The CDR3 runs to 13 residues. The junction had 3 bases not matched to a gene; V was cut back by 6 bases and J by 0 bases. DNA of the CDR3: TGCAGCGTCGGGACAGGGAGCTCCTACGAGCAGTACTTC. Amino acids: CSVGTGSSYEQYF.

The V and J genes are TRBV13 and TRBJ2-3, with D hard to call. The V gene's germline CDR1 is PRHDT and CDR2 FYEKMQ (reference sequence). Between the trimmed V and J ends, which lost 0 bases and 0 bases, there was a span of 10 bases. This CDR3 spans 16 amino acids. The CDR3 spells CASSLGAVSSTDTQYF. The CDR3 DNA reads TGTGCCAGCAGCTTAGGGGCGGTCTCTAGCACAGATACGCAGTATTTT.

This clone showed up just once. The V and J genes are TRBV11-1 and TRBJ2-3, with D unclear. CDR1 SGHAT and CDR2 FQDESV come from the germline V gene (reference sequence). The V end lost 5 bases, the J end lost 2 bases, and 5 bases lay between the germline ends. The length of the CDR3 is 12 residues. The CDR3 spells CASSLNTDTQYF. CDR3 nucleotide sequence: TGTGCCAGCAGCCTAAACACAGATACGCAGTATTTT. Variable domain in full (rest from reference TRBV11-1 and TRBJ2-3): EAEVAQSPRYKITEKSQAVAFWCDPISGHATLYWYRQILGQGPELLVQFQDESVVDDSQLPKDRFSAERLKGVDSTLKIQPAELGDSAMYLCASSLNTDTQYFGPGTRLTVL.

CDR3: CASSEAGTVNEKLFF. CDR3 DNA sequence: TGTGCCAGCAGCGAGGCCGGGACAGTTAATGAAAAACTGTTTTTT. V is TRBV9 and J is TRBJ1-4; TRBD1 matches at 7 bases. The germline V gene encodes CDR1 SGDLS and CDR2 YYNGEE. V dropped 3 bases and J dropped 4; count of bases not matched to a gene: 6. The CDR3 consists of 15 residues.

The chain combines TRBV19 with TRBJ1-1; D is possibly TRBD1 (6 bases). The V gene lost 3 bases and the J gene lost 4 bases, with 15 bases spanning the gap. The germline gives CDR1 LNHDA, CDR2 SQIVND (reference sequence). The CDR3 extends over 15 amino acids. The CDR3 nucleotides are TGTGCCAGTAGTATTGGGGGCAAAGTCTCCACTGAAGCTTTCTTT. It yields the protein CASSIGGKVSTEAFF.

The rearrangement links TRBV5-1 to TRBJ2-2, with a weak D call TRBD1 (5 bases). Germline CDR1 and CDR2: SGHRS and YFSETQ. The CDR3 sequence is 11 residues long. V was shortened by 7 bases and J by 10 bases, with 11 bases between the two germline ends. The CDR3 DNA sequence: TGCGCCAGCCAAAGGGGCCAGGAGCTGTTTTTT. It is translated as CASQRGQELFF.

The chain recombines TRBV5-6 with TRBJ1-4; tentative D call: TRBD1 (5 bases). With 1 base removed from V and 8 bases from J, the gap between germline ends came to 12 bases. Germline CDR1 reads SGHDT; CDR2 reads YYEEEE. The CDR3 is 14 amino acids. CDR3 sequence (DNA): TGTGCCAGCAGCTTGCGGGGGGATCACGAAAAACTGTTTTTT. It translates to CASSLRGDHEKLFF. Variable domain in full (rest from reference TRBV5-6 and TRBJ1-4): DAGVTQSPTHLIKTRGQQVTLRCSPKSGHDTVSWYQQALGQGPQFIFQYYEEEERQRGNFPDRFSGHQFPNYSSELNVNALLLGDSALYLCASSLRGDHEKLFFGSGTQLSVL.

The chain couples TRBV6-1 to TRBJ2-3; TRBD2 agrees at 7 bases. Germline CDR1 and CDR2: MNHNS and SASEGT. The junction had 3 bases not matched to a gene; V was cut back by 1 base and J by 8 bases. CDR3 length: 13 residues. CDR3 nucleotides: TGTGCCAGCAGTGAAGAGCGGGGCTGTACGCAGTATTTT. It translates to CASSEERGCTQYF.

This rearrangement joins TRBV19 to TRBJ1-2; 9 bases are a match to TRBD1. The germline V gene encodes CDR1 LNHDA and CDR2 SQIVND (reference sequence). Trimming took 5 bases from V and 5 from J; bases not matched to a gene: 3. This CDR3 is 13 amino acids long. Here the CDR3 reads CASSGDRDYGYTF. The CDR3 DNA is TGTGCCAGTAGTGGGGACAGGGATTATGGCTACACCTTC.

The chain carries TRBV5-1 and TRBJ2-3; TRBD2 aligns across 7 bases. V gave up 4 bases and J gave up 5 bases; unmatched junction bases: 4. CDR1 SGHRS and CDR2 YFSETQ come from the germline V gene. The CDR3 has 13 residues. In nucleotides, the CDR3 is TGCGCCAGCAGCGGCGGGGGTTTAGATACGCAGTATTTT. Translating gives CASSGGGLDTQYF.

This chain connects TRBV28 to TRBJ2-3; D may be TRBD2 (7 bases). The length of the CDR3 is 15 residues. Trimming left V 2 bases short and J 1 base short, with 10 bases between. CDR1 and CDR2 (germline): MDHEN, SYDVKM. CDR3 DNA: TGTGCCAGCAGTTTAGCGGGGGCCCGCACAGATACGCAGTATTTT. It codes for CASSLAGARTDTQYF. The entire variable domain, with the rest obtained from reference TRBV28 and TRBJ2-3, is as follows: DVKVTQSSRYLVKRTGEKVFLECVQDMDHENMFWYRQDPGLGLRLIYFSYDVKMKEKGDIPEGYSVSREKKERFSLILESASTNQTSMYLCASSLAGARTDTQYFGPGTRLTVL.

The chain has TRBV5-1 and TRBJ1-2; weak D call: TRBD1 (5 bases). The CDR3 has 13 amino acids. V dropped 2 bases and J dropped 13 bases, with 18 bases sitting between them. Germline CDR1 is SGHRS and CDR2 is YFSETQ. The CDR3 coding sequence is TGCGCCAGCAGCTTATTTACGGGGGGGGAAGGCACCTTC. It codes for CASSLFTGGEGTF.

This rearrangement joins TRBV9 to TRBJ2-5; D remains ambiguous. The CDR3 has 14 residues. Germline values: CDR1 SGDLS, CDR2 YYNGEE. Trimming stripped 0 bases from V and 1 base from J, with 7 bases between. Here the CDR3 DNA reads TGTGCCAGCAGCGTAGAAAGGAGCCAAGAGACCCAGTACTTC. Translating it yields CASSVERSQETQYF. Looking up the rest from reference TRBV9 and TRBJ2-5 gives the full variable domain: DSGVTQTPKHLITATGQRVTLRCSPRSGDLSVYWYQQSLDQGLQFLIQYYNGEERAKGNILERFSAQQFPDLHSELNLSSLELGDSALYFCASSVERSQETQYFGPGTRLLVL.

The chain joins TRBV6-6 to TRBJ2-2; 7 bases agree with TRBD1. The V and J ends lost 8 bases and 6 bases, in that order; junction bases with no gene match: 15. The germline V gene has CDR1 MNHNY and CDR2 SVGAGI (reference sequence). The CDR3 has 16 residues. CDR3 DNA: TGTGCCAGCTCCACTCCGGGACAGATTTTCGCCGGGGAGCTGTTTTTT. Encoded protein: CASSTPGQIFAGELFF.

J is TRBJ2-1 and V is TRBV11-3; D gene unclear. Germline V gene sequence: CDR1 SGHNT, CDR2 YENEEA. This CDR3 has 14 residues. The ends were cut back, 2 bases at V and 5 bases at J, with 10 bases in the middle. CDR3 coding DNA: TGTGCCAGCAGCTTACTACAGCAAAACAATGAGCAGTTCTTC. Amino acids: CASSLLQQNNEQFF.

The V gene is TRBV7-2, the J gene TRBJ2-1, with D perhaps matching TRBD2 (6 bases). The CDR3 consists of 16 residues. V lost 2 bases and J 5 bases, leaving 16 bases between the germline ends. In germline, CDR1 is SGHTA, CDR2 FQGNSA. The DNA of the CDR3 is TGTGCCAGCAGCTTAAAACCTATAGCGGAAAACAATGAGCAGTTCTTC. It specifies CASSLKPIAENNEQFF.

The chain has TRBV5-1 and TRBJ2-7; D perhaps matches TRBD1 (5 bases). The CDR3 has 14 amino acids. Trimming took 4 bases from V and 7 from J, leaving 18 bases between them. Germline V lookup: CDR1 SGHRS, CDR2 YFSETQ. CDR3 coding DNA: TGCGCCAGCAGCCCGATTACGACAGTCGGGGAGCAGTACTTC. Amino acid sequence: CASSPITTVGEQYF.

The J gene is TRBJ2-2, the V gene TRBV5-4; tentatively, D is TRBD1 (5 bases). The germline V and J ends were trimmed by 0 bases and 5 bases, with 11 bases remaining between them. The CDR3 contains 15 residues. CDR1 and CDR2 from the germline V gene are SGHNT and YYREEE (reference sequence). The CDR3 DNA follows: TGTGCCAGCAGCTTGGTGGCAGGGTTAACCGGGGAGCTGTTTTTT. Its protein product is CASSLVAGLTGELFF.

The V gene is TRBV7-6, the J gene TRBJ2-1, with 11 positions matching TRBD2. Germline CDR1 and CDR2: SGHVS and FNYEAQ. The CDR3 sequence is 16 residues long. V lost 5 bases and J lost 5; bases outside the gene matches: 8. In DNA, the CDR3 is TGTGCCAGCAGCCTATCGAATAGCGGGGGGGACAATGAGCAGTTCTTC. It is translated as CASSLSNSGGDNEQFF.

The V and J genes are TRBV6-6 and TRBJ1-4; tentatively, D is TRBD1 (6 bases). The CDR3 is made up of 14 amino acids. V was trimmed by 6 bases and J by 0 bases, leaving 8 bases between them. Germline-derived CDR1 and CDR2 are MNHNY and SVGAGI (reference sequence). The CDR3 coding sequence is TGTGCCAGCAGCAGGACAGCAACTAATGAAAAACTGTTTTTT. Translated, it gives CASSRTATNEKLFF.

V gene TRBV20-1 combines with J gene TRBJ2-5; D is ambiguous. The V gene's germline CDR1 is DFQATT and CDR2 SNEGSKA (reference sequence). The V and J ends lost 5 bases and 2 bases respectively, with 3 bases between them. CDR3 length: 10 residues. CDR3 sequence reads: CSAEQETQYF. CDR3 sequence (DNA): TGCAGTGCTGAGCAAGAGACCCAGTACTTC.

As to this clone: The same CDR3 also results from other DNA sequences found in this sample. V and J are TRBV5-4 and TRBJ2-7; 10 bases map to TRBD1. CDR1 and CDR2 (germline): SGHNT, YYREEE (reference sequence). V was clipped by 4 bases and J by 2 bases; unmatched bases: 3. The CDR3 totals 14 residues. The chain's CDR3 is CASSPGQGPYEQYF. As DNA, the CDR3 is TGTGCCAGCAGCCCGGGACAGGGGCCCTACGAGCAGTACTTC.

This chain links TRBV5-6 with TRBJ1-1, with TRBD1 as a possible D gene (6 bases). V shed 1 base and J shed 6 bases, with 25 bases lying between them. This CDR3 has 18 amino acids. Germline V gene data show CDR1 as SGHDT and CDR2 as YYEEEE. The DNA for the CDR3 is TGTGCCAGCAGCTTGAAGGAACGGACAGCGTCTATAGTCTCTGAAGCTTTCTTT. This gives the protein CASSLKERTASIVSEAFF.

The chain uses TRBV6-1 and TRBJ1-1; a weak D match, TRBD1 (5 bases). This CDR3 contains 15 residues. Germline V gene lookup returns CDR1 MNHNS and CDR2 SASEGT. Deletions cut 5 bases from V and 3 bases from J, with 16 bases between. CDR3 amino acids: CASSPFREWDTEAFF. The CDR3 DNA reads as TGTGCCAGCAGTCCTTTCAGGGAATGGGACACTGAAGCTTTCTTT.

The rearrangement links TRBV7-5 to TRBJ2-7; the table's D call, TRBD1, has no DNA check behind it. TRBV7-5 is assigned pseudogene status. The CDR3 is made up of 12 amino acids. The DNA of the CDR3 is TGTGTCAGAAGCTCTACAGGGGACGAGCAGTACGTC. It encodes CVRSSTGDEQYV.

The genes are TRBV28 and TRBJ1-1, with D hard to call. This CDR3 has 15 amino acids. V was shortened by 1 base and J by 0 bases, with 9 bases between the two germline ends. The germline CDR1 and CDR2 sequences are MDHEN and SYDVKM. Here the CDR3 DNA reads TGTGCCAGCAGTTTATCTTTCGCGTTGAACACTGAAGCTTTCTTT. Translation: CASSLSFALNTEAFF.

This clone showed up just once. This chain joins TRBV4-2 and TRBJ1-6, with a tentative D call TRBD1 (5 bases). The CDR3 is 16 residues long. Per germline, CDR1 LGHNA and CDR2 YNFKEQ. Between the trimmed V and J ends, which lost 7 bases and 4 bases, there was a span of 17 bases. In DNA form, the CDR3 reads TGTGCCAGCACTGTTGACAGAGAAAGTTATAATTCACCCCTCCACTTT. Encoded protein: CASTVDRESYNSPLHF.

V usage is TRBV5-4 and J usage is TRBJ2-5; 10 bases map to TRBD2. The DNA end is a closer match to TRBJ2-7, so the J assignment may be wrong. The CDR3 length is 15 residues. The germline V gene encodes CDR1 SGHNT and CDR2 YYREEE (reference sequence). CDR3 nucleotides: TGTGCCAGCAGCCTCACTAGCGGGGCCGACTACGAGCAGTACTTC. Encoded protein: CASSLTSGADYEQYF.

The J gene is TRBJ1-1, the V gene TRBV6-6, with TRBD1 identical over 9 bases. The CDR3 sequence is 12 residues long. V was clipped by 6 bases and J by 4 bases; unmatched bases: 0. From germline, CDR1 is MNHNY and CDR2 SVGAGI (reference sequence). The CDR3 loop reads CASRTGGTEAFF. The CDR3 DNA is TGTGCCAGCAGGACAGGGGGCACTGAAGCTTTCTTT.

V is TRBV4-1 and J is TRBJ2-2; 8 bases fit TRBD2. Trimming removed 4 bases from V and 3 bases from J; junction bases left unmatched: 10. The CDR3 consists of 17 residues. The germline V gene encodes CDR1 MGHRA and CDR2 YSYEKL. The CDR3 DNA reads TGCGCCAGCAGCCTAAAACCACGGCGGGGGGACACCGGGGAGCTGTTTTTT. Translated: CASSLKPRRGDTGELFF.